These 9 T cell receptor beta chains share one sample of origin, sequenced in a study of cytomegalovirus exposure and HLA in healthy donors. 60 Vbeta and 13 Jbeta primers were used in PCR. Profiled with immunoSEQ multiplex PCR; TCRdb holds only in-frame clones, not every one. Of around 140,000 clones listed, over 65% are singletons. The specimen was PBMCs. Every receptor here comes from a man aged 40-55 years in good health and CMV-seropositive.

The gene calls are TRBV5-6 and TRBJ1-1; maybe TRBD1 (5 bases). This CDR3 contains 15 residues. Looked up from germline, CDR1 is SGHDT and CDR2 is YYEEEE. V lost 1 base, J lost 4 bases, and 14 bases lay in between. The CDR3 reads CASSLRGGGGTEAFF. CDR3 nucleotides: TGTGCCAGCAGCTTGAGGGGCGGGGGGGGCACTGAAGCTTTCTTT.

This clone was detected only a few times. This sequence joins TRBV28 and TRBJ2-7; possible D gene TRBD2, 5 bases. CDR1 MDHEN and CDR2 SYDVKM come from the germline V gene. The V gene lost 8 bases and the J gene lost 0 bases, with 17 bases spanning the gap. This CDR3 contains 15 residues. CDR3 nucleotide sequence: TGTGCCAGCTCCCCAAACCCGGCGGGCTCCTACGAGCAGTACTTC. This gives the protein CASSPNPAGSYEQYF.

CDR3 amino acids: CASRQGSLGNTIYF. The CDR3 bases are TGTGCCAGTCGACAGGGTTCGTTAGGAAACACCATATATTTT. The chain recombines TRBV28 with TRBJ1-3, with 7 bases lining up with TRBD1. The junction had 9 bases not matched to a gene; V was cut back by 9 bases and J by 4 bases. Germline assignment: CDR1 MDHEN and CDR2 SYDVKM. The CDR3 contains 14 residues.

The genes are TRBV28 and TRBJ2-3; D remains ambiguous. The CDR3 has 15 amino acids. The V end lost 5 bases, the J end lost 1 base, and 13 bases lay between the germline ends. Germline lookup yields CDR1 MDHEN and CDR2 SYDVKM. CDR3 bases: TGTGCCAGCAGTCCTATGTCTAGTGGCACAGATACGCAGTATTTT. It encodes CASSPMSSGTDTQYF. The complete variable domain, with remaining parts taken from reference TRBV28 and TRBJ2-3, reads DVKVTQSSRYLVKRTGEKVFLECVQDMDHENMFWYRQDPGLGLRLIYFSYDVKMKEKGDIPEGYSVSREKKERFSLILESASTNQTSMYLCASSPMSSGTDTQYFGPGTRLTVL.

CDR3 in DNA: TGTGCCAGCAGCTTAGGGACAGGGGAGACCCAGTACTTC. Translation gives CASSLGTGETQYF. The chain uses TRBV7-8 and TRBJ2-5; 8 positions match TRBD1. The CDR3 runs to 13 residues. CDR1 and CDR2 from the germline V gene are SGHVS and FQNEAQ. J lost 5 bases, V lost 1 base, and 0 bases had no gene match.

This clone was observed a handful of times. This chain connects TRBV27 to TRBJ2-7; 7 bases map to TRBD1. CDR1 MNHEY and CDR2 SMNVEV come from the germline V gene (reference sequence). V gave up 8 bases and J gave up 3 bases; unmatched junction bases: 1. This CDR3 is built from 11 residues. The CDR3 loop reads CASRQGYEQYF. The CDR3 bases are TGTGCCAGCCGACAGGGCTACGAGCAGTACTTC.

CDR3 protein: CASSANQGSGYGYTF. Here the CDR3 DNA reads TGTGCCAGCAGCGCAAACCAGGGTTCGGGCTATGGCTACACCTTC. The chain has TRBV9 and TRBJ1-2, with D perhaps matching TRBD1 (5 bases). The CDR3 runs to 15 residues. Germline V CDR1 and CDR2: SGDLS, YYNGEE. Trimming cost V 3 bases and J 4 bases, with 16 bases left between them.

J is TRBJ1-1 and V is TRBV19, with TRBD1 identical over 9 bases. The CDR3 contains 15 residues. The germline gives CDR1 LNHDA, CDR2 SQIVND (reference sequence). The J segment lost 7 bases and the V segment lost 2 bases, leaving 8 bases of the junction unmatched. The CDR3 is CASSIRDRAGGEAFF. As DNA, the CDR3 is TGTGCCAGTAGTATAAGGGACAGGGCAGGGGGTGAAGCTTTCTTT. The whole variable domain, remainder taken from reference TRBV19 and TRBJ1-1, is DGGITQSPKYLFRKEGQNVTLSCEQNLNHDAMYWYRQDPGQGLRLIYYSQIVNDFQKGDIAEGYSVSREKKESFPLTVTSAQKNPTAFYLCASSIRDRAGGEAFFGQGTRLTVV.

The V call is TRBV11-1, the J call TRBJ2-7; 8 bases line up with TRBD1. V lost 5 bases, J lost 2 bases, and 11 bases stayed unmatched. Looked up from germline, CDR1 is SGHAT and CDR2 is FQDESV (reference sequence). The CDR3 runs to 16 residues. The CDR3 loop reads CASSPYGGTGAYEQYF. The DNA of the CDR3 is TGTGCCAGCAGCCCCTATGGTGGGACAGGTGCCTACGAGCAGTACTTC.